This T cell receptor beta chain was captured by sequencing in a study of blood T cell repertoires in COVID-19. This clone was recorded once. The method was immunoSEQ multiplex PCR; TCRdb's version includes in-frame clones alone and lacks a portion of them. The sample records some 140,000 clones, less than 90% being singletons. Germline V gives CDR1 KGHSH, CDR2 LQKENI. This CDR3 has 14 residues. With 2 bases removed from V and 5 bases from J, the gap between germline ends came to 9 bases. Input material: peripheral blood. The chain uses TRBV18 and TRBJ2-2, with D maybe TRBD1 (5 bases). This receptor was identified in a man in his 60s with acute or convalescent COVID-19. This CDR3 reads CASSPKDRTGELFF. The DNA for the CDR3 is TGTGCCAGCTCACCAAAAGACAGAACCGGGGAGCTGTTTTTT. The whole variable domain, remainder taken from reference TRBV18 and TRBJ2-2, is NAGVMQNPRHLVRRRGQEARLRCSPMKGHSHVYWYRQLPEEGLKFMVYLQKENIIDESGMPKERFSAEFPKEGPSILRIQQVVRGDSAAYFCASSPKDRTGELFFGEGSRLTVL.